The 18 T cell receptor beta chains below were found in one sample sequenced in a study of response to subunit inactivated influenza vaccine. One entry per CDR3 protein, called by TCRdb with MiXCR from the RT-PCR reads. The table records under 200,000 distinct CDR3 sequences, approximately 12% of them present only once. The sample consisted of CD8+ T cells sorted from PBMCs, taken about 23 months after vaccination. The source is a man aged 50-75 years who received an inactivated influenza vaccine.

This clonotype occurred many times. The chain employs TRBV29-1 and TRBJ2-2, with D perhaps TRBD2 (6 bases). Trimming cost V 5 bases and J 2 bases, with 15 bases left between them. The CDR3 length is 15 residues. Germline CDR1 and CDR2: SQVTM and ANQGSEA. CDR3 sequence: CSVRGGGINTGELFF. As DNA, the CDR3 is TGCAGCGTTCGGGGTGGAGGGATAAACACCGGGGAGCTGTTTTTT.

Notes on this clonotype: A junction end diverges from the germline sequence, so it may reflect a read error. The chain employs TRBV6-2 or TRBV6-3 and TRBJ1-1; the D is unclear. The CDR3 length is 20 residues. Germline V gene data show CDR1 as MNHEY and CDR2 as SVGEGT. CDR3 sequence reads: CSSSYSNIKGGRRLNTEAFF. CDR3 sequence (DNA): TGTTCCAGCAGTTACTCGAACATTAAGGGCGGGCGTAGATTGAACACTGAAGCTTTCTTT.

V gene TRBV7-3 combines with J gene TRBJ2-7; tentatively, D is TRBD2 (6 bases). Germline loops: CDR1 SGHTA, CDR2 FQGTGA. The CDR3 spans 15 residues. V was clipped by 5 bases and J by 2 bases, with 16 bases between them. CDR3 region: CASSPSGTFPYEQYF. The CDR3 nucleotides are TGTGCCAGCAGCCCATCCGGGACTTTCCCCTACGAGCAGTACTTC.

This clonotype showed up many times. The gene calls are TRBV14 and TRBJ2-1; D may be TRBD2 (5 bases). The CDR3 covers 15 residues. Germline CDR1 and CDR2: SGHDN and FVKESK. V was pared by 0 bases and J by 6 bases, with 12 bases between. Written as DNA, the CDR3 is TGTGCCAGCAGCCAAGATAGGAGGCAATTCAATGAGCAGTTCTTC. The encoded protein is CASSQDRRQFNEQFF.

This clonotype came up many times. The rearrangement uses TRBV2 and TRBJ2-1; 7 bases match TRBD2. Germline trimming cut 9 bases from V and 5 bases from J; bases unmatched to any gene: 10. The CDR3 contains 14 residues. Germline lookup yields CDR1 SNHLY and CDR2 FYNNEI. CDR3 loop: CASGGLESHNEQFF. The CDR3 nucleotides read TGTGCCAGTGGCGGACTAGAGAGTCACAATGAGCAGTTCTTC.

There are many counts of this clonotype. The chain couples TRBV5-4 to TRBJ2-1, with 7 bases that match TRBD1. J gave up 3 bases and V 4 bases, and 7 bases lay outside the gene matches. Germline V gene lookup returns CDR1 SGHNT and CDR2 YYREEE (reference sequence). This CDR3 has 15 amino acids. CDR3 region: CASSEGTDLYNEQFF. The CDR3 bases are TGTGCCAGCAGCGAGGGGACAGACCTCTACAATGAGCAGTTCTTC.

The chain uses TRBV12-3 or TRBV12-4 and TRBJ1-6; TRBD1 aligns across 8 bases. The CDR3 totals 16 residues. V lost 6 bases to trimming and J lost 6 bases; unmatched junction nucleotides: 10. CDR3 sequence (DNA): TGTGCCAGCAGCCCAAACGGACAGGGTTTTAATTCACCCCTCCACTTT. Amino acids: CASSPNGQGFNSPLHF.

The V and J genes are TRBV7-6 and TRBJ2-1, with 10 nucleotides matching TRBD1. Germline V gene data show CDR1 as SGHVS and CDR2 as FNYEAQ. This CDR3 contains 16 residues. With 4 bases clipped from V and 6 bases from J, the junction kept 9 bases outside the gene matches. The CDR3 here is CASSWGGQGISNEQFF. The CDR3 coding sequence is TGTGCCAGCAGCTGGGGGGGACAGGGGATTAGCAATGAGCAGTTCTTC.

This clonotype was seen repeatedly, ten times or more. The rearrangement joins TRBV12-3 or TRBV12-4 to TRBJ1-3; D remains unclear. The CDR3 is made up of 12 amino acids. V was clipped by 5 bases and J by 7 bases, with 9 bases between them. CDR3 nucleotide sequence: TGTGCCAGCAGTCCTAACGGGAACACCATATATTTT. It translates to CASSPNGNTIYF.

The chain joins TRBV7-9 to TRBJ1-1; a possible D gene is TRBD1 (5 bases). V was trimmed by 7 bases and J by 0 bases, leaving 12 bases between them. This CDR3 has 14 residues. Germline CDR1 reads SEHNR; CDR2 reads FQNEAQ (reference sequence). CDR3 protein: CASNRGGMNTEAFF. As DNA, the CDR3 is TGTGCCAGCAACCGCGGGGGGATGAACACTGAAGCTTTCTTT.

The chain links TRBV4-1 to TRBJ2-1; 7 bases match TRBD2. This CDR3 is 14 amino acids long. V trimming: 0 bases; J trimming: 8 bases; junction bases outside the gene matches: 4. Germline V gene lookup returns CDR1 MGHRA and CDR2 YSYEKL. The CDR3 bases are TGCGCCAGCAGCCAAGAGGGAGGGGCGGATGAGCAGTTCTTC. Amino acids: CASSQEGGADEQFF.

The table lists this clonotype with many counts. The gene calls are TRBV6-5 and TRBJ2-5; D may match TRBD1 or TRBD2 (6 bases each). CDR1 is MNHEY, CDR2 SVGAGI, per germline. V lost 1 base to trimming and J lost 4 bases, with 10 bases between them. The length of the CDR3 is 14 residues. The DNA for the CDR3 is TGTGCCAGCAGTTACTTCAGGGGAGGAGAGACCCAGTACTTC. The encoded protein is CASSYFRGGETQYF.

The genes are TRBV4-3 and TRBJ1-4, with D possibly matching TRBD1 (5 bases). The CDR3 length is 15 residues. V was cut by 4 bases and J by 7 bases, with 16 bases left in between. Germline-derived CDR1 and CDR2 are LGHNA and YSLEER. CDR3 coding DNA: TGCGCCAGCAGCCCAGGCGGGGGAGGTGGTGAAAAACTGTTTTTT. The encoded protein is CASSPGGGGGEKLFF.

In its sample, this clonotype was seen a few times. This chain uses TRBV2 with TRBJ2-3; 9 bases line up with TRBD2. CDR3 length: 16 residues. Germline assignment: CDR1 SNHLY and CDR2 FYNNEI. The V gene end was trimmed by 6 bases and the J gene end by 3 bases; junction bases not matched to a gene: 10. The CDR3: CASREKTSGGTDTQYF. The CDR3 DNA is TGTGCCAGCAGAGAGAAGACTAGCGGAGGTACAGATACGCAGTATTTT.

The chain has TRBV4-3 and TRBJ2-5; D is possibly TRBD1 (5 bases). The CDR3 totals 15 residues. The germline V and J ends were trimmed by 2 bases and 0 bases, with 10 bases remaining between them. Germline V gene lookup returns CDR1 LGHNA and CDR2 YSLEER. The CDR3 sequence: CASSQTSGYQETQYF. CDR3 in DNA: TGCGCCAGCAGCCAAACCTCAGGGTACCAAGAGACCCAGTACTTC.

This clonotype was seen a few times. This chain connects TRBV15 to TRBJ2-3; D is ambiguous. V was trimmed by 2 bases and J by 2 bases, leaving 14 bases between them. The CDR3 length is 16 residues. Germline V gene lookup returns CDR1 LNHNV and CDR2 YYDKDF (reference sequence). The CDR3 nucleotides read TGTGCCACCAGCAGACGGTTGGTACCTACCACAGATACGCAGTATTTT. This codes for CATSRRLVPTTDTQYF. Complete variable domain (other parts from reference TRBV15 and TRBJ2-3): DAMVIQNPRYQVTQFGKPVTLSCSQTLNHNVMYWYQQKSSQAPKLLFHYYDKDFNNEADTPDNFQSRRPNTSFCFLDIRSPGLGDTAMYLCATSRRLVPTTDTQYFGPGTRLTVL.

This clonotype has at least ten counts. V is TRBV12-3 or TRBV12-4 and J is TRBJ2-7; D gene uncertain. This CDR3 is 18 amino acids long. V lost 3 bases and J 7 bases, leaving 28 bases between the germline ends. The CDR3 here is CASSLSNSGGSTFGEQYF. Here the CDR3 DNA reads TGTGCCAGCAGTTTGTCTAATTCGGGCGGTTCAACCTTTGGGGAGCAGTACTTC.

This clonotype has only a few counts. The chain links TRBV5-1 to TRBJ2-6; D not resolved. CDR1 and CDR2 from the germline V gene are SGHRS and YFSETQ. With 2 bases removed from V and 0 bases from J, the gap between germline ends came to 0 bases. The CDR3 spans 13 residues. The CDR3 spells CASSFSGANVLTF. CDR3 nucleotides: TGCGCCAGCAGCTTCTCTGGGGCCAACGTCCTGACTTTC.